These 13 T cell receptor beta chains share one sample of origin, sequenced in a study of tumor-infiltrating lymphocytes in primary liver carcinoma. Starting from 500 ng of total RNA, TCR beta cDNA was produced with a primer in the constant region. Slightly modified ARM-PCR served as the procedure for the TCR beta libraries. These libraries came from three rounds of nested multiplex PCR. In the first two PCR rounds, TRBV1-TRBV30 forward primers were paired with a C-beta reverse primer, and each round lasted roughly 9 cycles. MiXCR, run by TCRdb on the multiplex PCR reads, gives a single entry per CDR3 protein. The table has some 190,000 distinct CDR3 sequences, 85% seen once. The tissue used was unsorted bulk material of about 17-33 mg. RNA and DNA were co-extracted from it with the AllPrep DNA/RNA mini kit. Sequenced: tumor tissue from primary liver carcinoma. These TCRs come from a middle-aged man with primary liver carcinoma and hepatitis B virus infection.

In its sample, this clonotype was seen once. The CDR3 coding sequence is TGTGTCAGGAGCTATAAAGGACCTTTCTCGGGGGAGCTGTTTTTT. Amino acids: CVRSYKGPFSGELFF. V usage is TRBV11-1 and J usage is TRBJ2-2; D unclear. CDR1 and CDR2 (germline): SGHAT, FQDESV (reference sequence). The CDR3 length is 15 residues.

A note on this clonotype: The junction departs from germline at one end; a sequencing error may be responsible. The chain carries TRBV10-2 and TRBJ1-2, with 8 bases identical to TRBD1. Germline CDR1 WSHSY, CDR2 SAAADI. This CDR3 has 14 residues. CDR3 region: CASSQDRAFDGYTF. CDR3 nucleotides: TGTGCCAGCAGCCAGGACAGGGCCTTTGACGGCTACACCTTC.

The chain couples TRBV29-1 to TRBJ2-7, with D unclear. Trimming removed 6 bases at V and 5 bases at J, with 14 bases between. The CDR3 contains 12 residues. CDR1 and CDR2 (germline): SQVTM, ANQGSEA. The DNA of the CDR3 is TGCAGCGTCTATAGGTATGTCGACGAGCAGTACTTC. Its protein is CSVYRYVDEQYF.

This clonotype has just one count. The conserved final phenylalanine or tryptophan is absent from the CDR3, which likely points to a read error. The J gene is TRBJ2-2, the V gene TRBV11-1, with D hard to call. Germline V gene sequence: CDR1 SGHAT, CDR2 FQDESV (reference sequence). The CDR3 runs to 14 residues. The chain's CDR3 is CVGSLWANIGELFI. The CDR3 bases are TGTGTCGGCAGCTTATGGGCAAACATCGGGGAGCTGTTTATT.

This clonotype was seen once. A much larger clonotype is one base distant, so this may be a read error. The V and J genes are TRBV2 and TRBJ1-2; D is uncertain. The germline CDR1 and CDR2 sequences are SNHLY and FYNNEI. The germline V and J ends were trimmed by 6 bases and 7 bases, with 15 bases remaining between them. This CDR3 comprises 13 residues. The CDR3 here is CASSYLTESGYTF. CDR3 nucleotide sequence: TGTGCCAGCAGCTACCTTACCGAAAGTGGCTACACCTTC.

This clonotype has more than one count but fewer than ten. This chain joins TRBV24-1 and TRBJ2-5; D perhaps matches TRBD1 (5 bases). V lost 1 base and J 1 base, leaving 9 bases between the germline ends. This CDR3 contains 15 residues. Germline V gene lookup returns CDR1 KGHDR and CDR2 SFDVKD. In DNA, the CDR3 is TGTGCCACCAGTGATTTCCGGCAGGGCCAAGAGACCCAGTACTTC. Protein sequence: CATSDFRQGQETQYF.

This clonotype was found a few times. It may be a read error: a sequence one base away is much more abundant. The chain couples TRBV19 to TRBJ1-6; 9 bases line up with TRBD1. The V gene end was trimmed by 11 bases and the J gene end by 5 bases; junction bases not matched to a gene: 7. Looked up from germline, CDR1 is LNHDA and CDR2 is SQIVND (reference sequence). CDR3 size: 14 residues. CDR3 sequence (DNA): TGTGCCTCGGACGGGGACAGGGATAATTCACCCCTCCACTTT. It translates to CASDGDRDNSPLHF.

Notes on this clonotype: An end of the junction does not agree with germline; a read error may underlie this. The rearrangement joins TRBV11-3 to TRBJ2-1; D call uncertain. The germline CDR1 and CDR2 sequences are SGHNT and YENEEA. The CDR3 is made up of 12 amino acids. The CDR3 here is CASSLNANEHFF. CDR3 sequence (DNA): TGTGCTAGCAGCTTAAATGCCAATGAACATTTCTTC.

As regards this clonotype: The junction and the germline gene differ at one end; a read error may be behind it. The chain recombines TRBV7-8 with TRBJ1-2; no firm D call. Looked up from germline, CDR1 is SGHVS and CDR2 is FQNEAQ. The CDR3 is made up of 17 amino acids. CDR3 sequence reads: CASSLASTRITNYGYTF. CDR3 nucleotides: TGTGCCAGCAGCTTAGCGTCTACTAGGATCACTAACTATGGCTACACTTTC.

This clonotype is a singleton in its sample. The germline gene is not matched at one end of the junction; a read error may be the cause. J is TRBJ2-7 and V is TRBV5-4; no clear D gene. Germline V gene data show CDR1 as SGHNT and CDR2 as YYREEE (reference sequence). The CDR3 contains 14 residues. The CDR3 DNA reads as TGTGCCAGCAGCCCCGACTTCTCGTCCAGCGAGCAGTATTTC. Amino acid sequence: CASSPDFSSSEQYF.

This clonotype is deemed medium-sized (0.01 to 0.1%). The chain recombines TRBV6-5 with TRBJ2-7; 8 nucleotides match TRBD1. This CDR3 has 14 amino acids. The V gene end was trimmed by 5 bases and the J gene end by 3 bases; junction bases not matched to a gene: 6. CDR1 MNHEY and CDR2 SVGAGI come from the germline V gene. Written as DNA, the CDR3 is TGTGCCAGCAGTCCTGGGACAGGACGCTACGAGCAGTACTTC. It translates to CASSPGTGRYEQYF.

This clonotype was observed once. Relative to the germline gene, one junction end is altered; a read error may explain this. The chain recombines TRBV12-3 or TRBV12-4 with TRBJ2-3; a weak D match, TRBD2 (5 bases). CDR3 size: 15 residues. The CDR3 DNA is TGTGCCAGCAGTTCTGCGAGCGGACTCACAGATACGCAATATTTT. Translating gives CASSSASGLTDTQYF.

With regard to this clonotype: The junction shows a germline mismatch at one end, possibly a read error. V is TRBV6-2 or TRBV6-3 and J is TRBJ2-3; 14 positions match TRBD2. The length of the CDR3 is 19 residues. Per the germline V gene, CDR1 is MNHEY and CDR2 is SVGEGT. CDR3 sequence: CASSYPKGLAGERADTHSF. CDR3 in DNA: TGTGCCAGCAGTTATCCCAAGGGACTAGCGGGAGAGAGGGCAGATACCCATTCTTTT.